One and the same sample provided the 30 T cell receptor beta chains below, sequenced in a study of CD8+ T cells in alopecia areata. Sorting of CD4+ cells into CD25+CD127- cells (for about 5 patients) was performed. Extracted from the samples, RNA was reverse transcribed into cDNA to serve as the sequencing template. Generated by immunoSEQ multiplex PCR, the TCRdb table keeps only in-frame clones and is missing some. This table holds about 37,000 clones, nearly 55% found once. The source material was CD4+ Tregs sorted from blood. The receptors here all came from a human donor with alopecia areata.

This clone was observed a few times. The genes are TRBV7-2 and TRBJ2-7; 8 bases fit TRBD2. Germline V CDR1 and CDR2: SGHTA, FQGNSA. The CDR3 runs 15 residues. The trim removed 5 bases at V and 7 bases at J, leaving 13 bases unmatched. The DNA for the CDR3 is TGTGCCAGCAGCCCAAGCGGGGGCCGCTCCGGGGAGCAGTACTTC. It is translated as CASSPSGGRSGEQYF.

This clone occurred a few times. The gene calls are TRBV5-4 and TRBJ2-2; weak D call: TRBD2 (7 bases). Germline V gene sequence: CDR1 SGHNT, CDR2 YYREEE (reference sequence). V was clipped by 4 bases and J by 5 bases, with 18 bases between them. CDR3 length: 16 amino acids. CDR3: CASSPAGARDTGELFF. The CDR3 coding sequence is TGTGCCAGCAGCCCGGCGGGGGCGCGAGATACCGGGGAGCTGTTTTTT.

The chain combines TRBV6-6 with TRBJ1-2, with D unresolved. This CDR3 is built from 15 residues. Germline CDR1 and CDR2: MNHNY and SVGAGI (reference sequence). V lost 2 bases and J lost 8, with 18 bases in between. CDR3 sequence: CASSYTPIGETGYTF. As DNA, the CDR3 is TGTGCCAGCAGTTACACCCCTATCGGAGAGACCGGCTACACCTTC.

The rearrangement uses TRBV11-2 and TRBJ1-4; 8 bases are shared with TRBD1. V was pared by 6 bases and J by 7 bases, with 10 bases of the junction left unmatched. Germline V gives CDR1 SGHAT, CDR2 FQNNGV. This CDR3 contains 15 residues. The CDR3 nucleotides are TGTGCCAGCAGTTCCGGACAGGGTATGACTGAAAAACTGTTTTTT. It is translated as CASSSGQGMTEKLFF.

The chain is built from TRBV7-2 and TRBJ2-2; 7 nucleotides line up with TRBD1. With 6 bases clipped from V and 4 bases from J, the junction kept 11 bases outside the gene matches. CDR3 size: 16 residues. Looked up from germline, CDR1 is SGHTA and CDR2 is FQGNSA. The DNA of the CDR3 is TGTGCCAGCAGTTGGCTGACAGGGTCGGCCACCGGGGAGCTGTTTTTT. This sequence encodes CASSWLTGSATGELFF.

V and J are TRBV7-9 and TRBJ2-1, with 11 bases identical to TRBD2. J was trimmed by 9 bases and V by 5 bases; bases with no gene match: 21. The germline V gene encodes CDR1 SEHNR and CDR2 FQNEAQ (reference sequence). This CDR3 contains 19 residues. CDR3 in DNA: TGTGCCAGCAGCAACCGGGCTACAGGGTTGATAGCGGGAGGGGCTGAGCAGTTCTTC. It codes for CASSNRATGLIAGGAEQFF.

V usage is TRBV5-1 and J usage is TRBJ2-1; either TRBD1 or TRBD2 may fit D (6 bases each). The CDR3 sequence is 19 residues long. Trimming stripped 2 bases from V and 2 bases from J, with 23 bases between. Germline lookup yields CDR1 SGHRS and CDR2 YFSETQ. CDR3 loop: CASSFFPTGGRDTYNEQFF. CDR3 sequence (DNA): TGCGCCAGCAGCTTTTTCCCCACCGGGGGCAGGGACACCTACAATGAGCAGTTCTTC.

This clone was seen just once. The chain joins TRBV14 to TRBJ2-2; no definite D call. Germline CDR1 reads SGHDN; CDR2 reads FVKESK. V was trimmed by 1 base and J by 2 bases, leaving 8 bases between them. The CDR3 has 15 amino acids. The CDR3, as DNA: TGTGCCAGCAGCCAAGCTACATATAACACCGGGGAGCTGTTTTTT. Amino acid sequence: CASSQATYNTGELFF.

The chain is built from TRBV7-2 and TRBJ1-3; D is unclear. Deletions cut 2 bases from V and 0 bases from J, with 5 bases between. This CDR3 contains 14 residues. Germline loops: CDR1 SGHTA, CDR2 FQGNSA. The CDR3 DNA follows: TGTGCCAGCAGCTTACACCTCTCTGGAAACACCATATATTTT. It translates to CASSLHLSGNTIYF.

The rearrangement uses TRBV7-2 and TRBJ2-2, with 10 bases that match TRBD2. Germline CDR1 reads SGHTA; CDR2 reads FQGNSA. After removal of 4 bases from V and 5 bases from J, the junction contained 4 bases not matched to a gene. This CDR3 comprises 15 residues. Here the CDR3 reads CASSWGLALTGELFF. The CDR3 bases are TGTGCCAGCAGCTGGGGACTAGCGTTAACCGGGGAGCTGTTTTTT. Full variable domain (remainder filled in from reference TRBV7-2 and TRBJ2-2): GAGVSQSPSNKVTEKGKDVELRCDPISGHTALYWYRQSLGQGLEFLIYFQGNSAPDKSGLPSDRFSAERTGGSVSTLTIQRTQQEDSAVYLCASSWGLALTGELFFGEGSRLTVL.

The V gene is TRBV7-8, the J gene TRBJ1-2, with D perhaps TRBD1 (5 bases). Trimming shortened V by 1 base and J by 8 bases, and 14 bases separated the two germline ends. The germline CDR1 and CDR2 sequences are SGHVS and FQNEAQ. CDR3 size: 14 residues. The CDR3 bases are TGTGCCAGCAGCTTAGATGAGGGACCCTACGGCTACACCTTC. Translation: CASSLDEGPYGYTF.

By share, this clone ranks as medium-sized. The rearrangement uses TRBV21-1 and TRBJ2-7; the table's D call, TRBD1, was not checked against the DNA. TRBV21-1 is marked as a pseudogene. CDR3 size: 16 residues. The CDR3, as DNA: TGTGCCAGCAGCAAAGACTCCGGACAGACCACCTACGAGCAGTACTTC. This gives the protein CASSKDSGQTTYEQYF.

This sequence joins TRBV7-2 and TRBJ1-5; D call uncertain. The CDR3 spans 13 residues. From germline, CDR1 is SGHTA and CDR2 FQGNSA. The V end was cut by 4 bases, the J end by 2 bases, with 6 bases between. CDR3 residues: CASSSVRNQPQHF. In DNA form, the CDR3 reads TGTGCCAGCAGCTCAGTCCGCAATCAGCCCCAGCATTTT.

The chain has TRBV2 and TRBJ1-5; no firm D call. The CDR3 runs to 12 residues. Germline lookup yields CDR1 SNHLY and CDR2 FYNNEI. V lost 6 bases and J lost 3, with 6 bases in between. CDR3 in amino acids: CASRGFNQPQHF. DNA for the CDR3: TGTGCCAGCAGAGGGTTCAATCAGCCCCAGCATTTT.

This clone showed up just a few times. The rearrangement links TRBV4-2 to TRBJ1-5, with no clear D. The CDR3 extends over 18 amino acids. Trimming shortened V by 4 bases and J by 0 bases, and 19 bases separated the two germline ends. The germline gives CDR1 LGHNA, CDR2 YNFKEQ. Written as DNA, the CDR3 is TGTGCCAGCAGCCCTCGGTCCAGGTGGAAGTTTAGCAATCAGCCCCAGCATTTT. It yields the protein CASSPRSRWKFSNQPQHF.

In this sample, this clone is medium-sized. The genes are TRBV4-2 and TRBJ2-1, with TRBD1 identical over 8 bases. J gave up 8 bases and V 1 base, and 13 bases lay outside the gene matches. Germline assignment: CDR1 LGHNA and CDR2 YNFKEQ. There are 17 residues in the CDR3. The CDR3 here is CASSQGGRTGIGYEQFF. In DNA, the CDR3 is TGTGCCAGCAGCCAAGGTGGGCGGACAGGGATTGGGTATGAGCAGTTCTTC.

This clone appeared a few times. V usage is TRBV5-1 and J usage is TRBJ2-3; 7 bases are shared with TRBD2. Germline loops: CDR1 SGHRS, CDR2 YFSETQ. The CDR3 has 16 amino acids. The J segment lost 4 bases and the V segment lost 4 bases, leaving 12 bases of the junction unmatched. CDR3 sequence: CASSLHPGLRADTQYF. The CDR3 region has the DNA TGCGCCAGCAGCCTCCATCCGGGACTAAGGGCAGATACGCAGTATTTT.

This chain links TRBV9 with TRBJ2-1; D may be TRBD1 (6 bases). CDR3 length equals 13 residues. Germline CDR1 and CDR2: SGDLS and YYNGEE. The V and J ends lost 0 bases and 8 bases respectively, with 9 bases between them. The CDR3 is CASSVEGVYEQFF. The CDR3 DNA follows: TGTGCCAGCAGCGTAGAGGGGGTATATGAGCAGTTCTTC.

The chain uses TRBV7-2 and TRBJ2-7; 12 nucleotides line up with TRBD2. Per germline, CDR1 SGHTA and CDR2 FQGNSA. J lost 7 bases, V lost 1 base, and 5 bases had no gene match. This CDR3 is 15 amino acids long. The CDR3 region is CASSLGLAGVGEQYF. DNA for the CDR3: TGTGCCAGCAGCTTAGGACTAGCGGGAGTAGGGGAGCAGTACTTC.

This chain uses TRBV4-3 with TRBJ2-3, with 16 bases that match TRBD2. Germline values: CDR1 LGHNA, CDR2 YSLEER. The CDR3 has 20 residues. The V gene end was trimmed by 1 base and the J gene end by 4 bases; junction bases not matched to a gene: 11. The CDR3 is CASSQVAPGLAGGQADTQYF. CDR3 sequence (DNA): TGCGCCAGCAGCCAAGTCGCTCCGGGACTAGCGGGAGGGCAGGCAGATACGCAGTATTTT.

This clone occurred a few times. V gene TRBV5-1 combines with J gene TRBJ2-3; D unresolved. The CDR3 extends over 18 amino acids. Looked up from germline, CDR1 is SGHRS and CDR2 is YFSETQ. V lost 4 bases to trimming and J lost 3 bases, with 24 bases between them. The DNA for the CDR3 is TGCGCCAGCAGCCCTGGGTTCAATACCCGAGAACTGACAGATACGCAGTATTTT. Its translation is CASSPGFNTRELTDTQYF. The complete variable domain, with remaining parts taken from reference TRBV5-1 and TRBJ2-3, reads KAGVTQTPRYLIKTRGQQVTLSCSPISGHRSVSWYQQTPGQGLQFLFEYFSETQRNKGNFPGRFSGRQFSNSRSEMNVSTLELGDSALYLCASSPGFNTRELTDTQYFGPGTRLTVL.

CDR3 residues: CASTGQPNTGELFF. CDR3 bases: TGCGCCAGCACTGGACAGCCGAACACCGGGGAGCTGTTTTTT. The rearrangement links TRBV5-1 to TRBJ2-2, with D possibly matching TRBD1 (6 bases). Germline CDR1 is SGHRS and CDR2 is YFSETQ. V was shortened by 6 bases and J by 0 bases, with 9 bases between the two germline ends. This CDR3 spans 14 amino acids.

This chain links TRBV7-9 with TRBJ1-5; D uncertain. Trimming stripped 1 base from V and 9 bases from J, with 16 bases between. Germline CDR1 is SEHNR and CDR2 is FQNEAQ (reference sequence). The CDR3 consists of 15 residues. For the CDR3, the DNA is TGTGCCAGCAGCTTAGGGACGCATGCATCCTGGCCCCAGCATTTT. Its protein product is CASSLGTHASWPQHF.

This chain connects TRBV4-1 to TRBJ2-6; D call uncertain. The ends were cut back, 4 bases at V and 1 base at J, with 11 bases in the middle. The CDR3 contains 16 residues. Germline CDR1 reads MGHRA; CDR2 reads YSYEKL. In DNA, the CDR3 is TGCGCCAGCAGCCCGGTCCCCCTTTCTGGGGCCAACGTCCTGACTTTC. Its translation: CASSPVPLSGANVLTF.

In its sample, this clone was seen a few times. This chain joins TRBV4-2 and TRBJ2-3; weak D call: TRBD2 (7 bases). The CDR3 runs 15 residues. V was clipped by 4 bases and J by 5 bases, with 16 bases between them. Per the germline V gene, CDR1 is LGHNA and CDR2 is YNFKEQ. CDR3 loop: CASSRGGAGEDTQYF. DNA of the CDR3: TGTGCCAGCAGCCGGGGGGGGGCAGGAGAAGATACGCAGTATTTT.

The table lists this clone with a few counts. This sequence joins TRBV14 and TRBJ2-1; maybe TRBD1 (5 bases). Looked up from germline, CDR1 is SGHDN and CDR2 is FVKESK. Trimming pared 4 bases from V and 1 base from J, leaving 11 bases between. The CDR3 consists of 15 residues. Here the CDR3 reads CASSRARQSYNEQFF. CDR3 in DNA: TGTGCCAGCAGCCGAGCACGACAGTCCTACAATGAGCAGTTCTTC.

By sample share, this clone is medium-sized. The J gene is TRBJ2-7, the V gene TRBV29-1; TRBD1 aligns across 7 bases. This CDR3 region has 12 residues. Germline V lookup: CDR1 SQVTM, CDR2 ANQGSEA. V gave up 6 bases and J gave up 5 bases; unmatched junction bases: 7. CDR3 residues: CSVLPTGDEQYF. The CDR3 DNA reads TGCAGCGTGTTACCTACAGGGGACGAGCAGTACTTC.

This clone was observed a handful of times. This chain joins TRBV5-1 and TRBJ1-6; 8 bases agree with TRBD1. Germline V gene sequence: CDR1 SGHRS, CDR2 YFSETQ. The CDR3 length is 13 residues. The V and J ends lost 7 bases and 8 bases, in that order; junction bases with no gene match: 5. The CDR3 region has the DNA TGCGCCAGCTCAGGGGGCACCGATTCACCCCTCCACTTT. This translates into CASSGGTDSPLHF.

The chain's CDR3 is CASNRRGEETQYF. Written as DNA, the CDR3 is TGCGCCAGTAACCGGAGGGGGGAAGAGACCCAGTACTTC. The chain couples TRBV5-1 to TRBJ2-5, with D possibly being TRBD1 or TRBD2 (6 bases each). Germline values: CDR1 SGHRS, CDR2 YFSETQ. The V gene lost 8 bases and the J gene lost 3 bases, with 14 bases spanning the gap. The CDR3 loop spans 13 amino acids. Full variable domain (remainder filled in from reference TRBV5-1 and TRBJ2-5): KAGVTQTPRYLIKTRGQQVTLSCSPISGHRSVSWYQQTPGQGLQFLFEYFSETQRNKGNFPGRFSGRQFSNSRSEMNVSTLELGDSALYLCASNRRGEETQYFGPGTRLLVL.

This clone is judged medium-sized (0.01 to 0.1%). The V and J genes are TRBV28 and TRBJ1-5; D is perhaps TRBD1 (5 bases). V was clipped by 5 bases and J by 0 bases, with 14 bases between them. The CDR3 sequence is 16 residues long. Per germline, CDR1 MDHEN and CDR2 SYDVKM. The CDR3 bases are TGTGCCAGCAGTCCCGGAGGCAGGGATAGCAATCAGCCCCAGCATTTT. As protein: CASSPGGRDSNQPQHF.